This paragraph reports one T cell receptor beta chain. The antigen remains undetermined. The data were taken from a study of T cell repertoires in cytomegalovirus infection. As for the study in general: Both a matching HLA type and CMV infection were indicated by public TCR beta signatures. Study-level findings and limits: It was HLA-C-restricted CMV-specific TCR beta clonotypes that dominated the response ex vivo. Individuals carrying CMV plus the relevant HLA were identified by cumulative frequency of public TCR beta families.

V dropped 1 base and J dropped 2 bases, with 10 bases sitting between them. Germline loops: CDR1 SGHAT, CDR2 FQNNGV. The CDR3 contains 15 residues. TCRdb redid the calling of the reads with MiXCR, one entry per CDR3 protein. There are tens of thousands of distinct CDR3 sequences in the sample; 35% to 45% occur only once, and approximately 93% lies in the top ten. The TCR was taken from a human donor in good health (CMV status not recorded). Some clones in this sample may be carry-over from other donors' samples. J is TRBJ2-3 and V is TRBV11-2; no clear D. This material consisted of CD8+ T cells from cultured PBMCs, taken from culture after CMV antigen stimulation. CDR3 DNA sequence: TGTGCCAGCAGCTTAGGAGGTCCCCCCACAGATACGCAGTATTTT. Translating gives CASSLGGPPTDTQYF.